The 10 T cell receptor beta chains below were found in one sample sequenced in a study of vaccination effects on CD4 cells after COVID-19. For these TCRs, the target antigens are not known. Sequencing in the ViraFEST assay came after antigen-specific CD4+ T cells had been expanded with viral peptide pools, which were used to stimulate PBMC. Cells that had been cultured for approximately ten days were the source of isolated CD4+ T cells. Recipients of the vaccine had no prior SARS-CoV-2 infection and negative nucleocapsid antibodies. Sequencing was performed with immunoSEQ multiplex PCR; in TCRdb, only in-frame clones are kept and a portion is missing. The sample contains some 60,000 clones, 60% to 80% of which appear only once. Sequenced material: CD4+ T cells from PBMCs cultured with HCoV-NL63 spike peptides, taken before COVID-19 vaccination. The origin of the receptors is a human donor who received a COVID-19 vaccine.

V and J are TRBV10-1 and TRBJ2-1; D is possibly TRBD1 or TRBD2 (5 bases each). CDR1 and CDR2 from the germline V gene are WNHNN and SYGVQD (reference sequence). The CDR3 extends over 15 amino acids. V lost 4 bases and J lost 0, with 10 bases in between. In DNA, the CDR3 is TGCGCCAGCAGTGCCGGGACCCACTCCTACAATGAGCAGTTCTTC. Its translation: CASSAGTHSYNEQFF.

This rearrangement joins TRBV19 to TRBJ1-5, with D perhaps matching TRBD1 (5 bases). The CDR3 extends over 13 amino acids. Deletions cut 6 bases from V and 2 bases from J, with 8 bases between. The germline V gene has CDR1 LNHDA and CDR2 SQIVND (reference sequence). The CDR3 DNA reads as TGTGCCAGTAGGGACAACGGCAATCAGCCCCAGCATTTT. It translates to CASRDNGNQPQHF.

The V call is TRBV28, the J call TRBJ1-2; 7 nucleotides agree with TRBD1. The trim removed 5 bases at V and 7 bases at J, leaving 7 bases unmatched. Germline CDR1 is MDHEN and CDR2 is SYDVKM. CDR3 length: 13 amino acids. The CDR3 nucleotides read TGTGCCAGCAGTCCCCAGGGGGAAGGTGGCTACACCTTC. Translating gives CASSPQGEGGYTF.

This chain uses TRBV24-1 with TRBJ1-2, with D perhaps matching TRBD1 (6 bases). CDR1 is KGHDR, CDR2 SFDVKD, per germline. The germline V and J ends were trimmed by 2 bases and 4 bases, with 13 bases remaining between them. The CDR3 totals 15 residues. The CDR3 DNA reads TGTGCCACCAGTGATTCAGGGGCCGGGGTCTATGGCTACACCTTC. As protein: CATSDSGAGVYGYTF.

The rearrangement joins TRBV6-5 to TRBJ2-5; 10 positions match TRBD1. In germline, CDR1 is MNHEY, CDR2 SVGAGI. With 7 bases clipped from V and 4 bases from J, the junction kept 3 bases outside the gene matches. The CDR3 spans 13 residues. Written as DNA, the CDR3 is TGTGCCAGCAAGACAGGGGGCCGAGAGACCCAGTACTTC. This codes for CASKTGGRETQYF.

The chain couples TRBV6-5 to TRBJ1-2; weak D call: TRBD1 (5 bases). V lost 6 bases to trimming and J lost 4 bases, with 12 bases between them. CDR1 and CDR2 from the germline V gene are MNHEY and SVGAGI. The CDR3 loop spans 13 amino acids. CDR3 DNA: TGTGCCAGCAGCCTTGGGGGTATCTATGGCTACACCTTC. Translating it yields CASSLGGIYGYTF.

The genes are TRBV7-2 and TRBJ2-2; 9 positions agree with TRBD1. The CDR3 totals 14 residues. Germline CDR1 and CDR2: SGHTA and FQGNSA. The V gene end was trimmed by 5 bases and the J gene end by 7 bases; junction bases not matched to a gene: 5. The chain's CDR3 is CASSVTGGIGELFF. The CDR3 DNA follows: TGTGCCAGCAGCGTTACAGGGGGCATCGGGGAGCTGTTTTTT.

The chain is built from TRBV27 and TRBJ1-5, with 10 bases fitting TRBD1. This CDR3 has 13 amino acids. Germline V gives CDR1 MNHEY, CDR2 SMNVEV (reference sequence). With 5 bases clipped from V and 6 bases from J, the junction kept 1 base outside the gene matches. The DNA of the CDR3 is TGTGCCAGCAGTAGGGACAGGGGTCAGCCCCAGCATTTT. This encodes CASSRDRGQPQHF.

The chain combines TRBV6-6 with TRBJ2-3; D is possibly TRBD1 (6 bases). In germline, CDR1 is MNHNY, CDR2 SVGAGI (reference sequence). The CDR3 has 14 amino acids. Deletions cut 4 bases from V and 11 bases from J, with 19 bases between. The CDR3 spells CASSLPLNREMQYF. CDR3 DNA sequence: TGTGCCAGCAGTTTACCACTGAACAGGGAAATGCAGTATTTT.

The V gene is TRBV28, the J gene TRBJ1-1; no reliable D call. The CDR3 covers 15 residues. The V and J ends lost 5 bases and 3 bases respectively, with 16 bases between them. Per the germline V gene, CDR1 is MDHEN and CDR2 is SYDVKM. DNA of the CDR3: TGTGCCAGCAGTAATGAGATATGGAAGGACACTGAAGCTTTCTTT. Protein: CASSNEIWKDTEAFF. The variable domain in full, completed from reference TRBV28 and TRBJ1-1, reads DVKVTQSSRYLVKRTGEKVFLECVQDMDHENMFWYRQDPGLGLRLIYFSYDVKMKEKGDIPEGYSVSREKKERFSLILESASTNQTSMYLCASSNEIWKDTEAFFGQGTRLTVV.